The rows below give T cell receptor beta chains drawn from one sample of a study of identical twins. From the 5' RACE reads, TCRdb called clonotypes with MiXCR, one entry per CDR3 protein. The data contain approximately 600,000 distinct CDR3 sequences, around 7.4% of them singletons. This sample also appeared in a second study, on yellow fever vaccine responses in identical twins.

Sequencing used PBMCs. These receptors were obtained from a woman aged 18-29 years in good health. The conserved cysteine and the conserved F or W are not part of the CDR3 here. Where a row states a size, it is once, few, many or the class of an expanded clone; other rows omit it.

CDR3: ASSQDRQTLST
J: TRBJ1-2
V: TRBV4-1
size: many

CDR3: ASSLSGDKYEQY
J: TRBJ2-7
V: TRBV12-3/TRBV12-4
size: few

CDR3: ASTSIPQSSYNEQF
J: TRBJ2-1
V: TRBV5-5
size: few

CDR3: ASSWRLVQDTQY
J: TRBJ2-3
V: TRBV7-2
size: -

CDR3: ASSEGPAGGPQTQY
J: TRBJ2-5
V: TRBV6-1
size: few

CDR3: ASSQDLETQY
J: TRBJ2-5
V: TRBV4-1
size: many

CDR3: ASSSTSGGRNEQF
J: TRBJ2-1
V: TRBV5-5
size: few

CDR3: ASRRGSYEQY
J: TRBJ2-7
V: TRBV6-5
size: few

CDR3: SARAQGSTNTEAF
J: TRBJ1-1
V: TRBV20-1
size: few

CDR3: ASSPRDRGHTNYNSPLH
J: TRBJ1-6
V: TRBV12-3/TRBV12-4
size: -

CDR3: SVVIGTEDTGELF
J: TRBJ2-2
V: TRBV29-1
size: -

CDR3: ASSLALWGGE
J: TRBJ2-1
V: TRBV7-9
size: few

CDR3: ASIPWGAGELF
J: TRBJ2-2
V: TRBV2
size: few

CDR3: ASRNPEFDGTGELF
J: TRBJ2-2
V: TRBV12-3/TRBV12-4
size: -

CDR3: SARGVQGTEAF
J: TRBJ1-1
V: TRBV20-1
size: -

CDR3: ASSLGDRGYYEQY
J: TRBJ2-7
V: TRBV7-6
size: many

CDR3: ASSAPGQGAFANTEAF
J: TRBJ1-1
V: TRBV5-5
size: many

CDR3: ASSVSGGGNQPQH
J: TRBJ1-5
V: TRBV12-3/TRBV12-4
size: many

CDR3: SVLGLAGVRTDTQY
J: TRBJ2-3
V: TRBV29-1
size: few

CDR3: ASSLGGTGSFHEQY
J: TRBJ2-7
V: TRBV5-1
size: -

CDR3: ASTPGDTLVLT
J: TRBJ2-6
V: TRBV5-6
size: -

CDR3: ASSLVASGNQPQH
J: TRBJ1-5
V: TRBV12-3/TRBV12-4
size: -

CDR3: ASREGFNTEAF
J: TRBJ1-1
V: TRBV10-1
size: many

CDR3: ASSLVPGMGTQY
J: TRBJ2-5
V: TRBV7-6
size: few

CDR3: ASSPSRGLAGDRSYEQY
J: TRBJ2-7
V: TRBV11-2
size: few

CDR3: ASSYRGANYGYT
J: TRBJ1-2
V: TRBV6-5
size: -

CDR3: ASSPHQDQPQH
J: TRBJ1-5
V: TRBV18
size: few

CDR3: ASSQEAGVYNEQF
J: TRBJ2-1
V: TRBV14
size: many

CDR3: ASRKKREGWSTDTQY
J: TRBJ2-3
V: TRBV6-1
size: -

CDR3: ASSLLSGTDTQY
J: TRBJ2-3
V: TRBV7-9
size: many

CDR3: ASSLVRGLRRDEQF
J: TRBJ2-1
V: TRBV7-2
size: few

CDR3: ASSQVSAPVHEQF
J: TRBJ2-1
V: TRBV14
size: -

CDR3: ASSLGVGQNTEAF
J: TRBJ1-1
V: TRBV7-9
size: many

CDR3: SAADSNSGNTIY
J: TRBJ1-3
V: TRBV20-1
size: -

CDR3: SARDSRQGWEKLF
J: TRBJ1-4
V: TRBV20-1
size: few